This T cell receptor (beta chain) came from a study of blood T cell repertoires in COVID-19. Study summary: The cDNA or gDNA used as material had been derived from T cells, B-cell-depleted T cells, or PBMCs.

The data were produced by immunoSEQ multiplex PCR, yet TCRdb's version contains in-frame clones alone and is incomplete. The repertoire holds roughly 300,000 clones, with over 70% as singletons. Germline V gives CDR1 LGHNA, CDR2 YSLEER. The J segment lost 5 bases and the V segment lost 3 bases, leaving 2 bases of the junction unmatched. The CDR3 is 15 amino acids. This clonotype originated in a woman between 40 and 50 years old who had recovered from COVID-19. The chain employs TRBV4-3 and TRBJ1-6, with TRBD1 matching 9 bases. The specimen was peripheral blood. The CDR3 nucleotides read TGCGCCAGCAGCCAGGACAGGGGTCATAATTCACCCCTCCACTTT. Translated: CASSQDRGHNSPLHF.